The T cell receptor beta chain described here comes from a study of shared clonotypes between healthy human individuals. Study as a whole: For every donor, three CD4 naive, three CD4 memory, two CD8 naive and one CD8 memory plates were used.

Concerning this clone itself: No antigen is known for it.

Study-wide findings and caveats: Sample collection involved blood only; tissue repertoires are likely different.

Repertoires were generated with immunoSEQ multiplex PCR, while TCRdb's copy carries only in-frame clones and drops some. In the table there are millions of clones, over 85% of which are singletons. Germline CDR1 is LNHDA and CDR2 is SQIVND (reference sequence). The ends were cut back, 0 bases at V and 4 bases at J, with 9 bases in the middle. The CDR3 has 14 residues. The sample taken for sequencing was naive CD4+ T cells from PBMCs. Noted subset: CD45RA+ positively selected. J is TRBJ1-1 and V is TRBV19, with unresolved D. The receptor was isolated from a man aged 18 to 29 in good health. Some clones in this sample may be carry-over from other donors' samples. The CDR3 region is CASSIEGRPTEAFF. DNA of the CDR3: TGTGCCAGTAGTATAGAAGGAAGGCCCACTGAAGCTTTCTTT.